The source of this TCR beta chain is a study of OX40 agonist ivuxolimab in advanced cancers. Study overall: Patients were given ivuxolimab, an antibody that agonizes OX40 (CD134).

Study findings and constraints: On average, CD8+ T cells had more expanded clones than CD4+.

As regards this clone: What it recognizes is unknown.

Only in-frame clones appear in the TCRdb table, and some are missing; sequencing was by immunoSEQ multiplex PCR. The profile shows roughly 34,000 clones, around 90% of them singletons. The CDR3 runs to 15 residues. Germline-derived CDR1 and CDR2 are LNHDA and SQIVND (reference sequence). The clonotype originates from an adult with an advanced solid tumor such as melanoma, head and neck, liver or kidney cancer. Sequencing used CD4+ or CD8+ T cells sorted from blood, obtained in a trial of the OX40 agonist ivuxolimab. The chain combines TRBV19 with TRBJ2-3; TRBD2 might be the D (6 bases). The CDR3 region is CATRDRGRSTDTQYF. The CDR3, as DNA: TGTGCTACCCGGGACCGGGGGAGAAGCACAGATACGCAGTATTTT.